The rows below give T cell receptor beta chains drawn from one sample of a study of shared clonotypes between healthy human individuals. Data came from immunoSEQ multiplex PCR; TCRdb stores just in-frame clones and leaves some out. The data hold about 2.3 million clones, with just over 90% observed a single time. Material: naive CD4+ T cells from PBMCs. Receptors originate from a man aged 18 to 30 in good health. Some clones in this sample may be carry-over from other donors' samples. Both conserved end residues are part of each CDR3. The order of the fields is D gene, V gene, clone size, J gene, CDR3 protein, CDR3 DNA. D genes are given only for firm matches. Clone size is stated in some rows and not others, as once, few, many or a class when expanded.

>-|TRBV5-1|-|TRBJ1-2
CASSVDRPLNYGYTF
TGCGCCAGCAGCGTTGACAGGCCGCTTAACTATGGCTACACCTTC
>TRBD1|TRBV15|few|TRBJ1-2
CATSSHRGPGGYTF
TGTGCCACCAGCAGCCACAGGGGGCCGGGCGGCTACACCTTC
>TRBD1|TRBV7-9|-|TRBJ1-1
CASSLGGQGGTEAFF
TGTGCCAGCAGCTTAGGTGGACAGGGGGGCACTGAAGCTTTCTTT
>-|TRBV25-1|once|TRBJ1-2
CASSDRAGASPPAF
TGTGCCAGCAGTGATAGGGCCGGGGCTTCTCCACCTGCCTTC
>TRBD2|TRBV7-2|-|TRBJ2-7
CASSPRLAGRLGDEQYF
TGTGCCAGCTCTCCCAGGCTAGCGGGAAGGCTAGGAGACGAGCAGTACTTC
>TRBD2|TRBV11-2|once|TRBJ2-1
CASSPGTSRYNEQFF
TGTGCCAGCAGCCCGGGGACTAGCCGGTACAATGAGCAGTTCTTC
>TRBD2|TRBV7-2|-|TRBJ2-5
CASSPWAGGAETQYF
TGTGCCAGCAGCCCATGGGCGGGAGGGGCGGAGACCCAGTACTTC
>TRBD2|TRBV19|-|TRBJ2-1
CASRTSGRGSYNEQFF
TGTGCCAGTAGGACTAGCGGGAGGGGCTCCTACAATGAGCAGTTCTTC
>-|TRBV11-3|once|TRBJ2-2
CASSSGLNTGELFF
TGTGCCAGCAGCTCCGGACTCAACACCGGGGAGCTGTTTTTT
>-|TRBV19|-|TRBJ2-7
CASSIESGVTYEQYF
TGTGCCAGTAGTATCGAGTCAGGGGTGACCTACGAGCAGTACTTC
>TRBD1|TRBV5-1|-|TRBJ2-7
CASSVGQGSYEQYF
TGCGCCAGCAGCGTGGGACAGGGGTCCTACGAGCAGTACTTC
>-|TRBV7-9|-|TRBJ2-7
CASSDIGNRALSYEQYF
TGTGCCAGCAGCGACATTGGGAACAGGGCTTTATCCTACGAGCAGTACTTC
>-|TRBV5-4|-|TRBJ2-3
CASSLGMPSTDTQYF
TGTGCCAGCAGCTTGGGGATGCCTAGCACAGATACGCAGTATTTT
>-|TRBV5-1|-|TRBJ1-2
CASSLVRGDEGYTF
TGCGCCAGCAGCTTGGTTAGGGGCGACGAAGGCTACACCTTC
>TRBD1|TRBV11-2|-|TRBJ1-1
CASSLGQGRRSEAFF
TGTGCCAGCAGCTTGGGACAGGGCCGGCGATCTGAGGCTTTCTTT
>-|TRBV19|-|TRBJ2-1
CASKVADRHSYNEQFF
TGTGCCAGTAAAGTGGCTGACAGGCACTCCTACAATGAGCAGTTCTTC
>-|TRBV15|-|TRBJ1-3
CATSLGQNPGNTIYF
TGTGCCACCAGCCTAGGACAGAATCCGGGAAACACCATATATTTT
>TRBD1|TRBV6-1|-|TRBJ1-4
CASSLTGGKEKLFF
TGTGCCAGCAGCCTGACAGGGGGTAAGGAAAAACTGTTTTTT
>-|TRBV11-3|-|TRBJ2-2
CASSLDFGGELFF
TGTGCCAGCAGCTTAGATTTTGGCGGGGAGCTGTTTTTT
>-|TRBV5-1|-|TRBJ2-5
CASSLVGVQETQYF
TGCGCCAGCAGCTTGGTTGGGGTACAAGAGACCCAGTACTTC
>-|TRBV14|-|TRBJ2-3
CASSQGIGGRTDTQYF
TGTGCCAGCAGCCAAGGGATCGGCGGGCGCACAGATACGCAGTATTTT
>-|TRBV27|-|TRBJ2-7
CASKGNSYEQYF
TGTGCCAGCAAAGGGAACTCCTACGAGCAGTACTTC
>-|TRBV9|-|TRBJ1-1
CASSVILNTEAFF
TGTGCCAGCAGCGTTATCCTGAACACTGAAGCTTTCTTT
>-|TRBV9|-|TRBJ1-4
CASSAKDGVLLSEKLFF
TGTGCCAGCAGCGCTAAGGACGGAGTACTTCTTAGTGAAAAACTGTTTTTT
>TRBD2|TRBV7-9|once|TRBJ2-1
CASSLRGTSGTLEKFF
TGTGCCAGCAGCCTGCGCGGGACTAGCGGGACTCTGGAGAAGTTCTTC
>-|TRBV27|once|TRBJ2-1
CASSLPGKREQFF
TGTGCCAGCAGTTTACCAGGAAAGAGGGAGCAGTTCTTC
>-|TRBV19|-|TRBJ2-2
CASSPGASLNTGELFF
TGTGCCAGTAGTCCAGGGGCCAGCCTGAACACCGGGGAGCTGTTTTTT
>-|TRBV18|-|TRBJ2-7
CASSLAGASYEQYF
TGTGCCAGCTCACTGGCAGGGGCGTCCTACGAGCAGTACTTC
>-|TRBV2|-|TRBJ2-5
CASSESETQYF
TGTGCCAGCAGTGAGTCGGAGACCCAGTACTTC